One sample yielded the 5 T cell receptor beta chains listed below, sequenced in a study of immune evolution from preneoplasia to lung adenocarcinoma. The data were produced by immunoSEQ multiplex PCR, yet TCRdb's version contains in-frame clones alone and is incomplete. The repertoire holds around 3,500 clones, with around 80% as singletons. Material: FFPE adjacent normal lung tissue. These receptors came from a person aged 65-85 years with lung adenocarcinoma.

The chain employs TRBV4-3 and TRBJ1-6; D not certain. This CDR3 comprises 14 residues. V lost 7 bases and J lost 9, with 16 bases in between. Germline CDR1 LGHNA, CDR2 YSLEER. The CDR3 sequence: CASTVALGGSPLHF. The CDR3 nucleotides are TGCGCCAGCACCGTGGCGCTAGGAGGTTCACCCCTCCACTTT.

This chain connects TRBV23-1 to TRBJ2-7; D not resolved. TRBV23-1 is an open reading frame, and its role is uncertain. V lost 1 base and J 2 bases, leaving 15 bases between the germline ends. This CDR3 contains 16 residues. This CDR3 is CASSQFRADGTYEQYF. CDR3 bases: TGCGCCAGCAGTCAATTTCGGGCAGACGGAACCTACGAGCAGTACTTC.

CDR3 protein: CASKYGSDEKLFF. CDR3 nucleotides: TGTGCCAGCAAGTATGGGTCGGATGAAAAACTGTTTTTT. The chain combines TRBV25-1 with TRBJ1-4, with no clear D. CDR1 is MGHDK, CDR2 SYGVNS, per germline. This CDR3 comprises 13 residues. The V and J ends lost 7 bases and 6 bases respectively, with 12 bases between them.

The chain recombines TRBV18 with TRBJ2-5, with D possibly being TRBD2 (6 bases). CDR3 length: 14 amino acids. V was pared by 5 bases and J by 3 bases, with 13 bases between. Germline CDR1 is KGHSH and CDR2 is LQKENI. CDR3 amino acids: CASSLTLAKETQYF. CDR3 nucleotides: TGTGCCAGCTCATTAACACTAGCTAAAGAGACCCAGTACTTC.

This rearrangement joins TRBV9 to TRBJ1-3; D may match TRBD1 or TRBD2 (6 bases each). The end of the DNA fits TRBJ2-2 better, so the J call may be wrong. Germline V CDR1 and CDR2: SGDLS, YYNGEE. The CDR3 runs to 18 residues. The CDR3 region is CASQGHSGYDLNTGELFF. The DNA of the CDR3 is TGTGCCAGTCAGGGGCATAGCGGATACGATTTGAACACCGGGGAGCTGTTTTTT.